Shown below are 13 T cell receptor beta chains from a single sample sequenced in a study of T cell responses to AZD1222 COVID-19 vaccine. Produced via immunoSEQ multiplex PCR; TCRdb's table is partial and in-frame only. The sample yields about 78,000 clones, roughly 90% seen once. The sample consisted of peripheral blood, taken on day 0 of MenACWY control vaccination. These receptors all stem from an adult in good health.

The rearrangement joins TRBV3-1 (or the pseudogene TRBV3-2) to TRBJ2-7; weak D call: TRBD2 (6 bases). Trimming left V 1 base short and J 7 bases short, with 11 bases between. CDR3 length: 13 amino acids. Germline V lookup: CDR1 LGHDT, CDR2 YNNKEL (reference sequence). CDR3 sequence reads: CASSQAGVREQYF. CDR3 DNA sequence: TGTGCCAGCAGCCAAGCGGGGGTGCGGGAGCAGTACTTC.

The chain recombines TRBV29-1 with TRBJ1-2; the D is unclear. Per germline, CDR1 SQVTM and CDR2 ANQGSEA. This CDR3 comprises 13 residues. The CDR3 sequence: CSVQRGGNSGYTF. In DNA form, the CDR3 reads TGCAGTGTCCAGCGGGGTGGGAATAGTGGCTACACCTTC. The full variable domain, with the rest looked up from reference TRBV29-1 and TRBJ1-2, is SAVISQKPSRDICQRGTSLTIQCQVDSQVTMMFWYRQQPGQSLTLIATANQGSEATYESGFVIDKFPISRPNLTFSTLTVSNMSPEDSSIYLCSVQRGGNSGYTFGSGTRLTVV.

The chain is built from TRBV4-2 and TRBJ1-2; a possible D gene is TRBD1 (6 bases). Germline loops: CDR1 LGHNA, CDR2 YNFKEQ. This CDR3 contains 16 residues. V was cut by 2 bases and J by 1 base, with 14 bases left in between. CDR3 bases: TGTGCCAGCAGCCAACGTCCGGAAGGGGGTAACTATGGCTACACCTTC. Translating it yields CASSQRPEGGNYGYTF.

This clone was recorded a few times. The chain joins TRBV18 to TRBJ2-7, with 7 nucleotides matching TRBD2. The CDR3 contains 14 residues. Germline loops: CDR1 KGHSH, CDR2 LQKENI. Trimming took 2 bases from V and 3 from J; bases not matched to a gene: 4. The CDR3 loop reads CASSPEAGSYEQYF. The CDR3 DNA sequence: TGTGCCAGCTCACCAGAAGCGGGGAGCTACGAGCAGTACTTC.

The chain employs TRBV7-2 and TRBJ2-7, with 8 nucleotides matching TRBD2. V lost 2 bases to trimming and J lost 1 base; unmatched junction nucleotides: 4. The CDR3 spans 15 residues. Germline-derived CDR1 and CDR2 are SGHTA and FQGNSA. CDR3 bases: TGTGCCAGCAGCTTACTGACTAGCGCTTCCTACGAGCAGTACTTC. This sequence encodes CASSLLTSASYEQYF.

This clone was observed once. The chain links TRBV4-3 to TRBJ1-4; D gene uncertain. This CDR3 region has 16 residues. V was shortened by 3 bases and J by 3 bases, with 14 bases between the two germline ends. Germline-derived CDR1 and CDR2 are LGHNA and YSLEER. The DNA of the CDR3 is TGCGCCAGCAGCCACACAGCGACCGCGGCTAATGAAAAACTGTTTTTT. The encoded protein is CASSHTATAANEKLFF.

The chain combines TRBV2 with TRBJ2-5; 14 nucleotides align to TRBD2. With 6 bases clipped from V and 3 bases from J, the junction kept 9 bases outside the gene matches. Germline lookup yields CDR1 SNHLY and CDR2 FYNNEI. This CDR3 has 17 amino acids. The CDR3 region is CASSRTSGGPTKETQYF. The CDR3 DNA is TGTGCCAGCAGCCGGACTAGCGGGGGGCCAACAAAAGAGACCCAGTACTTC.

The rearrangement uses TRBV6-1 and TRBJ1-1; 12 nucleotides agree with TRBD1. Germline V CDR1 and CDR2: MNHNS, SASEGT. V trimming: 2 bases; J trimming: 4 bases; junction bases outside the gene matches: 8. CDR3 length: 17 residues. Here the CDR3 DNA reads TGTGCCAGCAGTGAACAGGGACAGGGGGCCTGGGGCACTGAAGCTTTCTTT. Translation gives CASSEQGQGAWGTEAFF.

The chain employs TRBV9 and TRBJ2-1, with 10 bases that match TRBD2. CDR1 and CDR2 (germline): SGDLS, YYNGEE. The ends lost 4 bases at V and 8 bases at J; junction bases unmatched: 6. CDR3 length: 14 residues. CDR3 sequence (DNA): TGTGCCAGCAGCTCGGGACTAGCGAGCCATGAGCAGTTCTTC. Translation: CASSSGLASHEQFF.

The chain uses TRBV7-9 and TRBJ2-1; D call uncertain. The germline CDR1 and CDR2 sequences are SEHNR and FQNEAQ (reference sequence). CDR3 length: 17 amino acids. Trimming removed 5 bases from V and 5 bases from J, with 22 bases in between. As DNA, the CDR3 is TGTGCCAGCAGCCCAGGTTGGTCAGGTAACTATGACAATGAGCAGTTCTTC. Translated: CASSPGWSGNYDNEQFF.

The rearrangement joins TRBV6-5 to TRBJ1-1, with D perhaps matching TRBD1 (5 bases). Per germline, CDR1 MNHEY and CDR2 SVGAGI. This CDR3 contains 14 residues. V gave up 0 bases and J gave up 4 bases, with 9 bases separating them. This chain's CDR3 is CASSYSGVPTEAFF. The DNA of the CDR3 is TGTGCCAGCAGTTACTCGGGGGTGCCCACTGAAGCTTTCTTT.

The chain couples TRBV20-1 to TRBJ1-1; D remains unclear. This CDR3 is 11 amino acids long. V was shortened by 6 bases and J by 4 bases, with 9 bases between the two germline ends. Germline values: CDR1 DFQATT, CDR2 SNEGSKA (reference sequence). For the CDR3, the DNA is TGCAGTGCCCAAGAGGGCACTGAAGCTTTCTTT. Its translation: CSAQEGTEAFF.

The chain joins TRBV5-5 to TRBJ2-1; D gene uncertain. Looked up from germline, CDR1 is SGHKS and CDR2 is YYEKEE (reference sequence). V was shortened by 0 bases and J by 9 bases, with 7 bases between the two germline ends. This CDR3 is 12 amino acids long. The chain's CDR3 is CASSLGVVEQFF. DNA for the CDR3: TGTGCCAGCAGCTTGGGGGTCGTTGAGCAGTTCTTC.